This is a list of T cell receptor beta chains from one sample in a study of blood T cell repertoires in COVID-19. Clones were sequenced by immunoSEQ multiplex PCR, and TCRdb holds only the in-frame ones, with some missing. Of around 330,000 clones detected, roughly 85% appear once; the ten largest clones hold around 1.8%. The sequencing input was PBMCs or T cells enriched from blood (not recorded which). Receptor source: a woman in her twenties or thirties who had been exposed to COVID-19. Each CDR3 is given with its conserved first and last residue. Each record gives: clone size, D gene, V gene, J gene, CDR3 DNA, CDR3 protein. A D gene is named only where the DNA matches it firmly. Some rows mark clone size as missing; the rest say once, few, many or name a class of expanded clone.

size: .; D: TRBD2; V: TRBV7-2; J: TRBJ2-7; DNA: TGTGCCAGCAGCTTCGCGGGACTAGCGGGAGCCTACGAGCAGTACTTC; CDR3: CASSFAGLAGAYEQYF
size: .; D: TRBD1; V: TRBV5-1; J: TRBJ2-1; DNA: TGCGCCAGCAGGACAGGGGATGGGGCGAATGAGCAGTTCTTC; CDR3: CASRTGDGANEQFF
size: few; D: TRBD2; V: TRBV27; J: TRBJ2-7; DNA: TGTGCCAGCAGTTCGTTGACTAGCGGGAGCTACGAGCAGTACTTC; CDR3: CASSSLTSGSYEQYF
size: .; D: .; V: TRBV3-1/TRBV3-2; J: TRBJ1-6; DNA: TGTGCCAGCAGCCAAAACAGCAAAATCTCCTATAATTCACCCCTCCACTTT; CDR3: CASSQNSKISYNSPLHF
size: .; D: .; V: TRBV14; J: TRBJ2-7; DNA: TGTGCCAGCAGCCAAGACGTTGTCAGGGGAGAGCAGTACTTC; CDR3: CASSQDVVRGEQYF
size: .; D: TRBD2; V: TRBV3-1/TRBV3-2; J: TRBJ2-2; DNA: TGTGCCAGCAGCCAAGAGGGACTAGCGGGGGGCACCGGGGAGCTGTTTTTT; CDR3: CASSQEGLAGGTGELFF
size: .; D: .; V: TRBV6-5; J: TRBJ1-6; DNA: TGTGCCAGCAGTTACTCGACTGGTGGTTCACCCCTCCACTTT; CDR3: CASSYSTGGSPLHF
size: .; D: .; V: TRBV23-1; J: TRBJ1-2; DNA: TGCGCCAGCAGTCAATACGTCAGAAACTATGGCTACACCTTC; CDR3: CASSQYVRNYGYTF
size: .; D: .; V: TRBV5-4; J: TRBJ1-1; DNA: TGTGCCAGCAGCTTACCAGGGGCAATGAACACTGAAGCTTTCTTT; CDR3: CASSLPGAMNTEAFF
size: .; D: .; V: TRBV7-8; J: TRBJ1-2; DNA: TGTGCCAGCAGCTTAGAATTGAAGGTAGCGCGGGGCTACACCTTC; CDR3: CASSLELKVARGYTF
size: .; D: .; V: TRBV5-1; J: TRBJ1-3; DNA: TGCGCCAGCAGCTTGGACGGGGACACCATATATTTT; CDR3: CASSLDGDTIYF